These 10 T cell receptor beta chains share one sample of origin, sequenced in a study of blood T cell repertoires in COVID-19. Data came from immunoSEQ multiplex PCR; TCRdb stores just in-frame clones and leaves some out. The table lists fewer than 600,000 clones, 75% to 90% of them singletons, with around 0.92% in the top ten. Sequenced material: peripheral blood. These receptors came from a man aged 18-30 years with COVID-19, enrolled during active disease.

A single count supports this clone. The rearrangement uses TRBV5-5 and TRBJ2-4; TRBD2 aligns across 12 bases. V lost 0 bases to trimming and J lost 10 bases; unmatched junction nucleotides: 2. The CDR3 runs to 14 residues. Germline CDR1 and CDR2: SGHKS and YYEKEE (reference sequence). CDR3 region: CASSLGLAGAIQYF. For the CDR3, the DNA is TGTGCCAGCAGCTTGGGACTAGCGGGAGCGATTCAGTACTTC.

V gene TRBV11-2 combines with J gene TRBJ1-1, with 12 bases fitting TRBD1. This CDR3 contains 16 residues. CDR1 is SGHAT, CDR2 FQNNGV, per germline. V shed 5 bases and J 3 bases; nucleotides not matched to a gene: 7. The CDR3: CASSRDRGREDTEAFF. CDR3 nucleotides: TGTGCCAGCAGCCGGGACAGGGGGCGTGAGGACACTGAAGCTTTCTTT. Full variable domain (rest looked up from reference TRBV11-2 and TRBJ1-1): EAGVAQSPRYKIIEKRQSVAFWCNPISGHATLYWYQQILGQGPKLLIQFQNNGVVDDSQLPKDRFSAERLKGVDSTLKIQPAKLEDSAVYLCASSRDRGREDTEAFFGQGTRLTVV.

The rearrangement uses TRBV12-3 or TRBV12-4 and TRBJ2-2; 7 bases map to TRBD1. The CDR3 is made up of 13 amino acids. With V trimmed by 5 bases and J by 5 bases, 2 bases remained unmatched. CDR3 protein: CASSDRATGELFF. The CDR3 DNA sequence: TGTGCCAGCAGTGACAGGGCAACCGGGGAGCTGTTTTTT.

V gene TRBV5-1 combines with J gene TRBJ1-1; the D is unclear. The CDR3 is made up of 14 amino acids. Per germline, CDR1 SGHRS and CDR2 YFSETQ. Trimming stripped 0 bases from V and 1 base from J, with 7 bases between. CDR3 DNA: TGCGCCAGCAGCTTGGGCCAGGAGAACACTGAAGCTTTCTTT. It encodes CASSLGQENTEAFF.

This chain connects TRBV10-3 to TRBJ2-5; perhaps TRBD1 as D (6 bases). The length of the CDR3 is 13 residues. Germline V gene sequence: CDR1 ENHRY, CDR2 SYGVKD. V dropped 6 bases and J dropped 0 bases, with 8 bases sitting between them. CDR3: CAIRQGYQETQYF. The CDR3 DNA is TGTGCCATCAGGCAGGGGTACCAAGAGACCCAGTACTTC.

With regard to this clone: This CDR3 is also generated by other DNA sequences in the sample. The rearrangement uses TRBV18 and TRBJ1-1; TRBD1 is a possible D gene (5 bases). The CDR3 is 15 residues long. V lost 1 base, J lost 1 base, and 10 bases lay in between. CDR1 and CDR2 (germline): KGHSH, LQKENI. The CDR3 DNA reads as TGTGCCAGCTCACCACAAGGCCAGGGGAACACTGAAGCTTTCTTT. Translated, it gives CASSPQGQGNTEAFF.

The chain joins TRBV27 to TRBJ2-7; no clear D. V was shortened by 5 bases and J by 0 bases, with 11 bases between the two germline ends. CDR1 and CDR2 (germline): MNHEY, SMNVEV (reference sequence). The length of the CDR3 is 14 residues. The CDR3 DNA follows: TGTGCCAGCAGTCCCCGGGTGAGCTCCTACGAGCAGTACTTC. It translates to CASSPRVSSYEQYF.

This chain links TRBV19 with TRBJ2-1, with 7 bases fitting TRBD1. Looked up from germline, CDR1 is LNHDA and CDR2 is SQIVND (reference sequence). V dropped 6 bases and J dropped 5; count of bases not matched to a gene: 13. This CDR3 spans 16 amino acids. CDR3 nucleotide sequence: TGTGCCAGTAGCCAATTCACAGGGGCGATTAACAATGAGCAGTTCTTC. This gives the protein CASSQFTGAINNEQFF.

The chain carries TRBV9 and TRBJ2-1; 8 bases agree with TRBD2. This CDR3 spans 13 amino acids. J was trimmed by 7 bases and V by 6 bases; bases with no gene match: 6. From germline, CDR1 is SGDLS and CDR2 YYNGEE. The CDR3: CASTPGLVNEQFF. The CDR3 region has the DNA TGTGCCAGCACCCCGGGACTAGTGAATGAGCAGTTCTTC.

The rearrangement uses TRBV24-1 and TRBJ2-3, with 9 bases matching TRBD1. In germline, CDR1 is KGHDR, CDR2 SFDVKD. Trimming at V came to 2 bases and at J to 3 bases, leaving 14 bases not matched to a gene. The length of the CDR3 is 19 residues. The CDR3, as DNA: TGTGCCACCAGTGATTCGTTCTCCGCCGGGACAGGGTGGACAGATACGCAGTATTTT. The encoded protein is CATSDSFSAGTGWTDTQYF.